The sample holds a few counts of the clone carrying this T cell receptor (beta chain). Its antigen is not identified. This sample is part of a study of T cells in Graves' hyperthyroidism and ophthalmopathy. Study summary: Peripheral blood sampling occurred at initial diagnosis, before any treatment. Study-wide results and limits: Most thyroid-expanded clonotypes above 0.001 were also found in blood.

Germline V gene lookup returns CDR1 LNHDA and CDR2 SQIVND (reference sequence). The CDR3 extends over 14 amino acids. V was trimmed by 5 bases and J by 0 bases, leaving 8 bases between them. The TCR beta CDR3 regions underwent amplification using RNA transcripts as the source. HTBI primers were employed in a first-round RT-PCR of the TCR CDR3. TCRdb ran MiXCR on the multiplex PCR reads and lists one entry per CDR3 protein. Found here are under 550,000 distinct CDR3 sequences, 20% of them singletons; the top ten hold about half. Uncontrolled infections, other autoimmune diseases, pregnancy or lactation led to exclusion of patients. Thyroid ultrasound and orbital computed tomography, with clinical symptoms and serum thyroxine and TRAb, informed diagnoses.

This TCR was sampled from a middle-aged man with Graves' ophthalmopathy. The chain uses TRBV19 and TRBJ1-3; D is ambiguous. Sequencing was performed on blood. DNA of the CDR3: TGTGCCAGTAGTCCCACGTCCTCTGGAAACACCATATATTTT. Amino acid sequence: CASSPTSSGNTIYF.